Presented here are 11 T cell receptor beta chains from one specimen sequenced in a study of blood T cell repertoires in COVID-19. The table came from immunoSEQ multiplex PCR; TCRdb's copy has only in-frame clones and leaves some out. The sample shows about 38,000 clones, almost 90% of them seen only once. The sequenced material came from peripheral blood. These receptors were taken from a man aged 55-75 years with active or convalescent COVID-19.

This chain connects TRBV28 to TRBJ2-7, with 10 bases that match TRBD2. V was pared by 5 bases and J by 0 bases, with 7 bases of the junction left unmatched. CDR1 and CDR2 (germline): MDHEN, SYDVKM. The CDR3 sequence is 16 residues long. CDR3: CASSPTSGKTSYEQYF. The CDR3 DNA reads TGTGCCAGCAGTCCCACTAGCGGGAAGACCTCCTACGAGCAGTACTTC.

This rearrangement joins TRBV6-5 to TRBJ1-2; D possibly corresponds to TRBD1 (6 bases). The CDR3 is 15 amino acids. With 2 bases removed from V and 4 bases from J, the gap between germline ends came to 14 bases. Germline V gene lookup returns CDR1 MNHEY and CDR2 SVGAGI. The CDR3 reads CASSYAQGISYGYTF. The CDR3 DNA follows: TGTGCCAGCAGTTACGCTCAGGGGATTAGCTATGGCTACACCTTC.

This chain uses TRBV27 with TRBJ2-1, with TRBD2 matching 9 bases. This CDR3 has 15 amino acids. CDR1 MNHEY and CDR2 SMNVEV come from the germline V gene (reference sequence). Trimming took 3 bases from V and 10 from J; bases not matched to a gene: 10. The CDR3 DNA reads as TGTGCCAGCAGTTTTCCGGGACTAGCCCTTAGGGAGCAGTTCTTC. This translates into CASSFPGLALREQFF.

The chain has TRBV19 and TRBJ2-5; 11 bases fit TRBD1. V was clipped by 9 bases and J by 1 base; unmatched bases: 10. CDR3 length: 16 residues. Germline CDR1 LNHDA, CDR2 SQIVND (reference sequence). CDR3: CASKSRTGGPQETQYF. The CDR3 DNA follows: TGTGCCAGCAAAAGTAGGACAGGGGGCCCCCAAGAGACCCAGTACTTC.

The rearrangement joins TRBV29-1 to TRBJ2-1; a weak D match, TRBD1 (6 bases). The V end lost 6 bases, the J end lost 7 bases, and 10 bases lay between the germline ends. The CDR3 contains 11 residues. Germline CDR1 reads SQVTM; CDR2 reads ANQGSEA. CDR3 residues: CSVPTGNEQFF. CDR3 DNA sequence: TGCAGCGTACCAACAGGGAATGAGCAGTTCTTC.

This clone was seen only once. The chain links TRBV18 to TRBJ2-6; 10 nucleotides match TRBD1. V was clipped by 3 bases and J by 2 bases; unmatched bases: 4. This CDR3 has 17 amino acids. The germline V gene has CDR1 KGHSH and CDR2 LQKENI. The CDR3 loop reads CASSPSGQGTGANVLTF. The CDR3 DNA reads TGTGCCAGCTCACCTTCGGGACAGGGGACTGGGGCCAACGTCCTGACTTTC. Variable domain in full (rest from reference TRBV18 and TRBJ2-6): NAGVMQNPRHLVRRRGQEARLRCSPMKGHSHVYWYRQLPEEGLKFMVYLQKENIIDESGMPKERFSAEFPKEGPSILRIQQVVRGDSAAYFCASSPSGQGTGANVLTFGAGSRLTVL.

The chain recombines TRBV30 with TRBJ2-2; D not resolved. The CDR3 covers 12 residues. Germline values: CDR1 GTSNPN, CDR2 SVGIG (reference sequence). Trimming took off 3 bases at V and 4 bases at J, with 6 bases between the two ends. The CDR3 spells CAWSLFTGELFF. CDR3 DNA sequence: TGTGCCTGGAGCCTTTTCACCGGGGAGCTGTTTTTT.

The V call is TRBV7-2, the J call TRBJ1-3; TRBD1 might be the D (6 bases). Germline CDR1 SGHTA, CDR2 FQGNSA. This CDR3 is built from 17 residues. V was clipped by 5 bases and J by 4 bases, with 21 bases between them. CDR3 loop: CASSQLRQVASGNTIYF. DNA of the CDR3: TGTGCCAGCAGCCAACTGAGACAGGTTGCTTCGGGAAACACCATATATTTT.

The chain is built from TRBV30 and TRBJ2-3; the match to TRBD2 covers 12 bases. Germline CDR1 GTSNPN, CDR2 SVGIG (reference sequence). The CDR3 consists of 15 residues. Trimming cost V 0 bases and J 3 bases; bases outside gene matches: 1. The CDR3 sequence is CAWSVLAGGTDTQYF. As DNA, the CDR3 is TGTGCCTGGAGTGTACTAGCGGGAGGTACAGATACGCAGTATTTT.

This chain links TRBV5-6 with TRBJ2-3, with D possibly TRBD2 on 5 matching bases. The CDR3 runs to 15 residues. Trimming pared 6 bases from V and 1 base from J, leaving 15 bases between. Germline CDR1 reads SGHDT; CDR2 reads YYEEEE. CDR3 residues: CASTLRGVRTDTQYF. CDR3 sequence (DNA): TGTGCCAGCACCCTTCGGGGAGTTCGCACAGATACGCAGTATTTT.

This CDR3 reads CASSYSRGPADTQYF. The CDR3 DNA follows: TGTGCCAGCAGTTACTCCAGGGGGCCCGCAGATACGCAGTATTTT. The chain has TRBV6-5 and TRBJ2-3; 8 positions agree with TRBD1. The CDR3 has 15 amino acids. The V gene's germline CDR1 is MNHEY and CDR2 SVGAGI. The V gene end was trimmed by 0 bases and the J gene end by 4 bases; junction bases not matched to a gene: 3.